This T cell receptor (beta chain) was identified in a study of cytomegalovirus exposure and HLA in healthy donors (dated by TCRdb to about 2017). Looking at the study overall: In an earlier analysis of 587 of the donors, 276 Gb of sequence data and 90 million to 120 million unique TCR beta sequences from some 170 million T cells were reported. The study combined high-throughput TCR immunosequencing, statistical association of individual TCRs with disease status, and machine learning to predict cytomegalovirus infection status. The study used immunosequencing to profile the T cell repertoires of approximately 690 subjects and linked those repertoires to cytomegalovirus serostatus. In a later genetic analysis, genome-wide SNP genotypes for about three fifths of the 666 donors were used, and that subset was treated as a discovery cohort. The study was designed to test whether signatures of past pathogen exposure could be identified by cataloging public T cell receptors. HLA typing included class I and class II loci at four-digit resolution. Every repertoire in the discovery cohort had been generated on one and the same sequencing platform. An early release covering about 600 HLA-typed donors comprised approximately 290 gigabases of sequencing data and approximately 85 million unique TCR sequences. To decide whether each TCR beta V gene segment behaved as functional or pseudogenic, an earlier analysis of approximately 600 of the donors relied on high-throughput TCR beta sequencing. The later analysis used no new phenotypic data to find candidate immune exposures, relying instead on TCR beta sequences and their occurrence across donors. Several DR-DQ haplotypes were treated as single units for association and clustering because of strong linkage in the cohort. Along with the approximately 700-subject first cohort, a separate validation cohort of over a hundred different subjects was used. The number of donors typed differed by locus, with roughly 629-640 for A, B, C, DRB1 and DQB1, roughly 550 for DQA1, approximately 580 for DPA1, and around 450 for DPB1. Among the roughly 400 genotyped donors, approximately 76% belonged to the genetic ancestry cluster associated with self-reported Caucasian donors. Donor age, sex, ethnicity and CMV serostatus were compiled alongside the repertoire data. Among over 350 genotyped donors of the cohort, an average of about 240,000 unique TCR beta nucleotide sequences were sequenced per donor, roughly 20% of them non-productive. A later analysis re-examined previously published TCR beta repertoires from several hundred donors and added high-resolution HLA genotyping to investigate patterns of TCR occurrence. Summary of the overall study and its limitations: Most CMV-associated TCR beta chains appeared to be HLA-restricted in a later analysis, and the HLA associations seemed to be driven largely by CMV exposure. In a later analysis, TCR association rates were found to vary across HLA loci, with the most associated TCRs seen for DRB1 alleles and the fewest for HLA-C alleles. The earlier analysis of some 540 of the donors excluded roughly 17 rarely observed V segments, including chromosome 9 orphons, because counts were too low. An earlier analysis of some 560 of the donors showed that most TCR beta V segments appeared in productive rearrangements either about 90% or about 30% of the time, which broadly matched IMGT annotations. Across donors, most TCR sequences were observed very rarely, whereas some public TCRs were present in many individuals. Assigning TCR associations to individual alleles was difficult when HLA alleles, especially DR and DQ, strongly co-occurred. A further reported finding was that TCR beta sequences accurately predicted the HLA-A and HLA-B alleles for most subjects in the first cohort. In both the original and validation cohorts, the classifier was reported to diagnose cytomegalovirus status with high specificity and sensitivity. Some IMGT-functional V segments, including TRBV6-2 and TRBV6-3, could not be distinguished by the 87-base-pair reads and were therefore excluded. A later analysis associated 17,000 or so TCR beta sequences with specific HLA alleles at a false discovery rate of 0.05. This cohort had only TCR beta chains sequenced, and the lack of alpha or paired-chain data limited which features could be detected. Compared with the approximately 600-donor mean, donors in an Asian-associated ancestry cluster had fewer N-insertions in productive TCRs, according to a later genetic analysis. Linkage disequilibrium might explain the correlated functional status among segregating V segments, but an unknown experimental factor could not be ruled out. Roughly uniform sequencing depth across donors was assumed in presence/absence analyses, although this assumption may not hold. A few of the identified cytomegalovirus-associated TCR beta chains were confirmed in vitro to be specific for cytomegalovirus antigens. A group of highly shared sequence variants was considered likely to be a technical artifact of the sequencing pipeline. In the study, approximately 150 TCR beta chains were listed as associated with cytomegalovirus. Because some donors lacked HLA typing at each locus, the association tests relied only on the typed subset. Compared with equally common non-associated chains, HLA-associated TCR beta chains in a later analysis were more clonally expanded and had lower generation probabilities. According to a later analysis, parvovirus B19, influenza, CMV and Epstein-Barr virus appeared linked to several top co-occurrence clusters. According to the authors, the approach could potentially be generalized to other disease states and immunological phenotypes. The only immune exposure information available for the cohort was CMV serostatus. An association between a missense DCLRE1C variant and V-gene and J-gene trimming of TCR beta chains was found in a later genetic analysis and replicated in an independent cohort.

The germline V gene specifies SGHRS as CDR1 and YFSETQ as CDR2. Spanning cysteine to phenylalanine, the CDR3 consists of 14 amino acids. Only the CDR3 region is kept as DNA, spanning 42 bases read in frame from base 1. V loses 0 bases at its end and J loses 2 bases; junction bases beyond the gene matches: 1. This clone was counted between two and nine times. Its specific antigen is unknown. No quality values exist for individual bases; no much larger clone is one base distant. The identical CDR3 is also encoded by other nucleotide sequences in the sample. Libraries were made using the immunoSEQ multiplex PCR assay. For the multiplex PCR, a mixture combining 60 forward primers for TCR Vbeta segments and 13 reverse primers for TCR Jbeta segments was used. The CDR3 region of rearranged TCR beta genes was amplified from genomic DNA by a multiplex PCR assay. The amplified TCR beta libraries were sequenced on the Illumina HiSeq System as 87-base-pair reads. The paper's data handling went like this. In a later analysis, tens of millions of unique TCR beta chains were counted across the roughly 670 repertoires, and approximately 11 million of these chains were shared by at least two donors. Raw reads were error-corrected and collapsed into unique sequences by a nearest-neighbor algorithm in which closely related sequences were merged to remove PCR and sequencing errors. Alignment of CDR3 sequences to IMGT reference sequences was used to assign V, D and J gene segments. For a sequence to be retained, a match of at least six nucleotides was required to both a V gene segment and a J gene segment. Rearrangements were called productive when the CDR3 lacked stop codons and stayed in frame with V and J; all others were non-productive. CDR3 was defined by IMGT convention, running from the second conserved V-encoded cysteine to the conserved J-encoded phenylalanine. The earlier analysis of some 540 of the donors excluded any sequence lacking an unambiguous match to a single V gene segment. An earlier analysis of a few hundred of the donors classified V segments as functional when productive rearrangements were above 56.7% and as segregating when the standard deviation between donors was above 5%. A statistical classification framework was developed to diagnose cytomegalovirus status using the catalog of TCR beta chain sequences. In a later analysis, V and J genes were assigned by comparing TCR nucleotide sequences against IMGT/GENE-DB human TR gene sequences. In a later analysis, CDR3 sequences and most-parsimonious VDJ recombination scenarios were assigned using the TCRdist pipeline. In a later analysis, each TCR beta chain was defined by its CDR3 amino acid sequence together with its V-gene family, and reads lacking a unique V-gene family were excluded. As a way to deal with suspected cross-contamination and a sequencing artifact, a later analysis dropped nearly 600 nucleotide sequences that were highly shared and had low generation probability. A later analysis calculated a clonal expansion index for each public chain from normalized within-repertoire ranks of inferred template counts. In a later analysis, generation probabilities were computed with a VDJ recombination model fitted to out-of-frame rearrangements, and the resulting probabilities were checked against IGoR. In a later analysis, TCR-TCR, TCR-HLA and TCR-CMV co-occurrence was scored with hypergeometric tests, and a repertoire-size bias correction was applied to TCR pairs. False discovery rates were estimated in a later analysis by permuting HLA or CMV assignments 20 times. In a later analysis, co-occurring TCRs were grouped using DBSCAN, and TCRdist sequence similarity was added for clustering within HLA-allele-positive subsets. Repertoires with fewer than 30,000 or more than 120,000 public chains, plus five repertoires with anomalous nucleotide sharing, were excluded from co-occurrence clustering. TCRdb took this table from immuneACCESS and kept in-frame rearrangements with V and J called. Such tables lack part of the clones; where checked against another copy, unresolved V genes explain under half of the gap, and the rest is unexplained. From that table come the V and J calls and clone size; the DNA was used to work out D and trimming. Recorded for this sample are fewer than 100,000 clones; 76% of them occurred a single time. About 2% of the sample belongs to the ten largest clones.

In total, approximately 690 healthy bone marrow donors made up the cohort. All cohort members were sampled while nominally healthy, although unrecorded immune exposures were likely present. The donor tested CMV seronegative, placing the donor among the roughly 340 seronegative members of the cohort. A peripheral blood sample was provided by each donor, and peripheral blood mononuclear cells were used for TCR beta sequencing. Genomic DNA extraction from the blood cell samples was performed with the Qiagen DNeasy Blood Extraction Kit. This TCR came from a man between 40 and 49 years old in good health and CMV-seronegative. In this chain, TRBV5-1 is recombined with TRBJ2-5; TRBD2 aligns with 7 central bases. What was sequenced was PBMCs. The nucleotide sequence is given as TGCGCCAGCAGCTTGGCCGGGGGGCAAGAGACCCAGTACTTC. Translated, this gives CASSLAGGQETQYF.